A selection of T cell receptor beta chains follows, all from one sample in a study of cytomegalovirus exposure and HLA in healthy donors. Using immunoSEQ multiplex PCR, the repertoire was profiled, and TCRdb retains in-frame clones only, with some absent. The repertoire holds roughly 200,000 clones, with over 80% as singletons. The sequencing sample was made of PBMCs. Receptors were obtained from a boy aged 2 to 9 in good health and CMV-seronegative. Both conserved end residues are part of each CDR3. A D gene is named only where the DNA matches it firmly. Clone size appears in some rows only: once, few, many, or a class for an expanded clone.

>NA|TRBJ2-1|TRBV9|NA
TGTGCCAGCAGCGTCTCCCTACCCGGGTCCCCTTCCTACAATGAGCAGTTCTTC
CASSVSLPGSPSYNEQFF
>NA|TRBJ1-1|TRBV5-6|NA
TGTGCCAGCAGCTCGGGACATCTTAGTGAAGCTTTCTTT
CASSSGHLSEAFF
>NA|TRBJ2-7|TRBV7-6|NA
TGTGCCAGCAGCTTAAGTGGGGGGTACTACGAGCAGTACTTC
CASSLSGGYYEQYF
>NA|TRBJ1-1|TRBV6-5|NA
TGTGCCAGCAGAGGGAGATCCACTGAAGCTTTCTTT
CASRGRSTEAFF
>NA|TRBJ2-1|TRBV29-1|TRBD2
TGCAGCGTTCGGATACGGGGGGATACGAGCTCCTACAATGAGCAGTTCTTC
CSVRIRGDTSSYNEQFF
>NA|TRBJ2-7|TRBV21-1|NA
TGTGCCAGCAGCAATGGTGCTAGCGGGAGTTCGTTGAGCAACGAGCAGTACTTC
CASSNGASGSSLSNEQYF
>few|TRBJ2-7|TRBV5-1|TRBD2
TGCGCCAGCAGCCCCGGGACTAGCGGCTACGAGCAGTACTTC
CASSPGTSGYEQYF
>NA|TRBJ2-1|TRBV4-1|TRBD1
TGCGCCAGCAGCCACCCCGGGACAGGGGTGAGGGAGCAGTTCTTC
CASSHPGTGVREQFF
>few|TRBJ2-1|TRBV5-1|NA
TGCGCCAGCAGCTTGGCCAGTCGAGGTTACAATGAGCAGTTCTTC
CASSLASRGYNEQFF
>once|TRBJ2-2|TRBV30|TRBD2
TGTGCCTGGAGTCTACTGACGGGGGGGACCGGGGAGCTGTTTTTT
CAWSLLTGGTGELFF
>NA|TRBJ1-1|TRBV30|NA
TGTGCCTGGAGTGATCCCGGGGGCACTGAAGCTTTCTTT
CAWSDPGGTEAFF
>few|TRBJ2-5|TRBV5-1|TRBD2
TGCGCCAGCAGCTTGTGGGGGACTAGCGGGAGCGGGGAGACCCAGTACTTC
CASSLWGTSGSGETQYF
>NA|TRBJ2-7|TRBV6-5|NA
TGTGCCAGCAGTTACTCGAGGGAAGGGTACGAGCAGTACTTC
CASSYSREGYEQYF
>NA|TRBJ1-2|TRBV13|NA
TGTGCCAGCAGCTTGGGAACAGGCGGACAGATCATTAACTATGGCTACACCTTC
CASSLGTGGQIINYGYTF
>NA|TRBJ2-1|TRBV5-5|NA
TGTGCCAGCAGCTTTACAGGGTCGGCCCACAATGAGCAGTTCTTC
CASSFTGSAHNEQFF
>NA|TRBJ2-1|TRBV5-4|NA
TGTGCCAGCAGCTTGGCGGGAGGCAGGGGATACAATGAGCAGTTCTTC
CASSLAGGRGYNEQFF
>NA|TRBJ1-1|TRBV4-1|NA
TGCGCCAGCAGTCGGCCGGGTGACACTGAAGCTTTCTTT
CASSRPGDTEAFF
>NA|TRBJ2-3|TRBV14|TRBD2
TGTGCCAGCGGGATGAGCGGGGGGGCCCTACCCCCGCAGTATTTT
CASGMSGGALPPQYF